These 20 T cell receptor beta chains were sequenced from one sample in a study of blood T cells in healthy people across ages. Using a J-beta primer mix together with a sample-barcoded 5' primer, a second PCR was run for roughly 6 to 12 cycles. TCRdb recomputed calls from the 5' RACE reads with MiXCR, one row per CDR3 protein. The data hold fewer than 750,000 distinct CDR3 sequences, with approximately 52% observed a single time. Sequencing was carried out using blood. All receptors come from a woman older than 75 in good health.

A word on this clonotype: At one end, the junction sequence differs from germline, possibly due to a read error. This rearrangement joins TRBV7-2 to TRBJ2-3; D gene uncertain. The CDR3 runs 16 residues. Germline CDR1 is SGHTA and CDR2 is FQGNSA. The CDR3 region is CASSLGVGESTDTQYF. CDR3 DNA sequence: TGTGCCAGCAGTTTAGGAGTTGGAGAAAGCACAGATACGCAGTATTTT.

The chain has TRBV5-1 and TRBJ2-5, with D possibly being TRBD2 (5 bases). This CDR3 contains 19 residues. V was pared by 3 bases and J by 5 bases, with 29 bases between. CDR1 and CDR2 (germline): SGHRS, YFSETQ. For the CDR3, the DNA is TGCGCCAGCAGCTCCGAGGACTTCCCCGTGGTCCCTCTGCGGGAGACCCAGTACTTC. The encoded protein is CASSSEDFPVVPLRETQYF.

The V and J genes are TRBV24-1 and TRBJ2-4; TRBD1 matches 7 bases. TRBJ2-7 explains the end of the DNA better; the J call may be wrong. This CDR3 region has 14 residues. Germline lookup yields CDR1 KGHDR and CDR2 SFDVKD. In nucleotides, the CDR3 is TGTGCCACCAGTCAACGGGACAGAGCCTACGAGCAGTACTTC. Translation: CATSQRDRAYEQYF.

The rearrangement uses TRBV11-2 and TRBJ2-3; D is unresolved. V dropped 3 bases and J dropped 2 bases, with 9 bases sitting between them. This CDR3 is 14 amino acids long. Germline V gene lookup returns CDR1 SGHAT and CDR2 FQNNGV. The CDR3 coding sequence is TGTGCCAGCAGCTTTGCGCGGCCCACAGATACGCAGTATTTT. This encodes CASSFARPTDTQYF.

This clonotype was seen many times. The chain uses TRBV20-1 and TRBJ2-3; 8 positions match TRBD2. V was pared by 5 bases and J by 2 bases, with 9 bases of the junction left unmatched. Germline CDR1 DFQATT, CDR2 SNEGSKA (reference sequence). CDR3 length: 15 amino acids. The CDR3 spells CSAELGSGVTDTQYF. CDR3 bases: TGCAGTGCTGAACTGGGTAGCGGGGTCACAGATACGCAGTATTTT.

In the case of this clonotype: It may be a read error: a sequence one base away is much more abundant. The chain links TRBV18 to TRBJ2-7; D ambiguous. V lost 3 bases and J lost 7, with 19 bases in between. CDR1 is KGHSH and CDR2 is LQKENI in the germline V gene. CDR3 length: 15 amino acids. In DNA, the CDR3 is TGTGCCAGCTCACCCCAGATAAGTGCCCACAATGAGCAGTACTTC. This codes for CASSPQISAHNEQYF. Full variable domain (missing parts from reference TRBV18 and TRBJ2-7): NAGVMQNPRHLVRRRGQEARLRCSPMKGHSHVYWYRQLPEEGLKFMVYLQKENIIDESGMPKERFSAEFPKEGPSILRIQQVVRGDSAAYFCASSPQISAHNEQYFGPGTRLTVT.

The chain carries TRBV14 and TRBJ2-2; weak D call: TRBD2 (7 bases). Germline CDR1 reads SGHDN; CDR2 reads FVKESK. The V end lost 5 bases, the J end lost 6 bases, and 22 bases lay between the germline ends. This CDR3 comprises 17 residues. CDR3 DNA: TGTGCCAGCAGCTTCGTGGGGGGGCCCCGGATGGCCGGGGAGCTGTTTTTT. It is translated as CASSFVGGPRMAGELFF.

This clonotype has a handful of counts. The chain is built from TRBV7-2 and TRBJ1-6, with 8 nucleotides matching TRBD1. From germline, CDR1 is SGHTA and CDR2 FQGNSA. After removal of 6 bases from V and 4 bases from J, the junction contained 8 bases not matched to a gene. The CDR3 has 16 amino acids. The CDR3 DNA reads TGTGCCAGCAGGCCGACCGGGACAGGTTATAATTCACCCCTCCACTTT. This sequence encodes CASRPTGTGYNSPLHF.

The V gene is TRBV29-1, the J gene TRBJ2-7; D is unclear. The CDR3 runs 11 residues. Germline CDR1 is SQVTM and CDR2 is ANQGSEA. V lost 5 bases to trimming and J lost 7 bases, with 12 bases between them. This CDR3 reads CSVNKGWEQYF. Written as DNA, the CDR3 is TGCAGCGTTAATAAGGGTTGGGAGCAGTACTTC.

The rearrangement joins TRBV4-2 to TRBJ1-1; TRBD1 aligns across 7 bases. V lost 0 bases to trimming and J lost 6 bases; unmatched junction nucleotides: 10. The CDR3 contains 16 residues. Germline V gene lookup returns CDR1 LGHNA and CDR2 YNFKEQ. CDR3 region: CASSQEWDRRRPEAFF. Here the CDR3 DNA reads TGTGCCAGCAGCCAAGAGTGGGACAGACGTAGACCTGAAGCTTTCTTT.

V and J are TRBV4-2 and TRBJ2-7; D call uncertain. The J call could be wrong; TRBJ2-4 is a better fit for the DNA end. CDR3 length: 16 residues. The germline gives CDR1 LGHNA, CDR2 YNFKEQ. The CDR3 DNA is TGTGCCAGCAGCCCTCAAGGTACTGAGGACAAAAACATTCAGTACTTC. Protein sequence: CASSPQGTEDKNIQYF.

The V call is TRBV4-1, the J call TRBJ1-2, with D possibly matching TRBD1 (5 bases). V lost 2 bases to trimming and J lost 1 base, with 11 bases between them. CDR1 and CDR2 (germline): MGHRA, YSYEKL. This CDR3 region has 15 residues. CDR3 residues: CASSQIAQGNYGYTF. In nucleotides, the CDR3 is TGCGCCAGCAGCCAAATTGCTCAGGGTAACTATGGCTACACCTTC.

Notes on this clonotype: This sequence may be a read error, since a much larger clone differs from it by one base. The rearrangement joins TRBV27 to TRBJ2-1, with a possible D match to TRBD2 (6 bases). The J call may be faulty, since TRBJ2-7 better matches the DNA end. Germline CDR1 MNHEY, CDR2 SMNVEV (reference sequence). The CDR3 runs 15 residues. As DNA, the CDR3 is TGTGCCAGCGGCTCGGGCGGGACGTCCTACAATGAGCAGTACTTC. Protein: CASGSGGTSYNEQYF.

This clonotype was seen repeatedly, ten times or more. V is TRBV24-1 and J is TRBJ2-3; D perhaps matches TRBD2 (6 bases). V was pared by 9 bases and J by 2 bases, with 8 bases between. There are 12 residues in the CDR3. Germline assignment: CDR1 KGHDR and CDR2 SFDVKD. The CDR3 DNA follows: TGTGCCACCGGAGGGAACACAGATACGCAGTATTTT. Amino acids: CATGGNTDTQYF.

This clonotype showed up many times. V gene TRBV4-1 combines with J gene TRBJ2-4; 10 bases match TRBD2. J was trimmed by 0 bases and V by 2 bases; bases with no gene match: 1. CDR1 and CDR2 (germline): MGHRA, YSYEKL. This CDR3 is built from 16 residues. This CDR3 is CASSQLAGVAKNIQYF. The CDR3 region has the DNA TGCGCCAGCAGCCAACTAGCGGGGGTAGCCAAAAACATTCAGTACTTC.

The rearrangement links TRBV4-2 to TRBJ1-4; D possibly corresponds to TRBD1 (6 bases). V lost 0 bases and J lost 7, with 15 bases in between. Germline-derived CDR1 and CDR2 are LGHNA and YNFKEQ. The CDR3 runs 16 residues. In DNA form, the CDR3 reads TGTGCCAGCAGCCAAGATCCGCAGGGGACACTTGAAAAACTGTTTTTT. Its protein is CASSQDPQGTLEKLFF.

The chain couples TRBV6-5 to TRBJ2-1, with TRBD1 matching over 7 bases. V lost 8 bases and J lost 5; bases outside the gene matches: 9. This CDR3 has 14 amino acids. Germline V gives CDR1 MNHEY, CDR2 SVGAGI. CDR3 bases: TGTGCCAGCCAAGGGAATACAGGGGACAATGAGCAGTTCTTC. Protein product: CASQGNTGDNEQFF.

V gene TRBV10-2 combines with J gene TRBJ1-5; 7 nucleotides line up with TRBD1. Unmatched junction bases numbered 11, after V lost 7 bases and J lost 2 bases. The CDR3 totals 16 residues. Germline V gene lookup returns CDR1 WSHSY and CDR2 SAAADI. The CDR3 nucleotides read TGCGCCAGCACCCCGGGGACAGATCATGGCAATCAGCCCCAGCATTTT. Protein: CASTPGTDHGNQPQHF.

This chain uses TRBV29-1 with TRBJ2-7, with TRBD2 identical over 7 bases. The CDR3 covers 14 residues. J lost 2 bases, V lost 6 bases, and 10 bases had no gene match. The germline V gene has CDR1 SQVTM and CDR2 ANQGSEA. The CDR3 region has the DNA TGCAGCGTCCCAGGGAGGGACGGAGCCTACGAGCAGTACTTC. Translation: CSVPGRDGAYEQYF.

This chain uses TRBV21-1 with TRBJ2-1; no DNA check was done on the table's D call, TRBD1. TRBV21-1 is described as a pseudogene. The CDR3 is 15 amino acids. This chain's CDR3 is CASSTWGGPYNEQFF. DNA of the CDR3: TGTGCCAGCAGCACATGGGGGGGGCCCTACAATGAGCAGTTCTTC.